These 6 T cell receptor beta chains originate from one sample sequenced in a study of blood T cell repertoires in COVID-19. Here immunoSEQ multiplex PCR was the method, and the copy in TCRdb shows in-frame clones only, minus some. The data hold approximately 200,000 clones, with about 86% observed a single time. The sequenced material came from peripheral blood. The receptors were sampled from a woman in her 50s with acute or convalescent COVID-19.

V and J are TRBV19 and TRBJ2-5; 10 positions match TRBD2. The CDR3 spans 16 residues. J lost 5 bases, V lost 5 bases, and 11 bases had no gene match. Looked up from germline, CDR1 is LNHDA and CDR2 is SQIVND (reference sequence). The CDR3 loop reads CASSEVAGGVRETQYF. Written as DNA, the CDR3 is TGTGCCAGTAGTGAGGTAGCGGGAGGTGTAAGGGAGACCCAGTACTTC.

The chain links TRBV7-2 to TRBJ2-1, with TRBD2 identical over 7 bases. The CDR3 spans 13 residues. V lost 5 bases to trimming and J lost 14 bases; unmatched junction nucleotides: 12. The V gene's germline CDR1 is SGHTA and CDR2 FQGNSA. The CDR3 DNA sequence: TGTGCCAGCAGCCCAGGGACTAAATTTAATGAGTTCTTC. The encoded protein is CASSPGTKFNEFF.

This chain uses TRBV6-5 with TRBJ2-7; 8 bases map to TRBD1. Trimming cost V 0 bases and J 6 bases; bases outside gene matches: 7. CDR3 length: 15 amino acids. Germline CDR1 MNHEY, CDR2 SVGAGI. CDR3 in DNA: TGTGCCAGCAGTTACTCGAGGACAGGGTTTCTCGAGCAGTACTTC. Encoded protein: CASSYSRTGFLEQYF.

This clone has just a few counts. The CDR3 coding sequence is TGTGCCAGCAGCTTAGGACTAGCGGGACCCACCCATACGCAGTATTTT. It yields the protein CASSLGLAGPTHTQYF. The V gene is TRBV7-8, the J gene TRBJ2-3; TRBD2 agrees at 11 bases. The germline gives CDR1 SGHVS, CDR2 FQNEAQ. The CDR3 runs 16 residues. J gave up 7 bases and V 1 base, and 7 bases lay outside the gene matches. Full variable domain (missing parts from reference TRBV7-8 and TRBJ2-3): GAGVSQSPRYKVAKRGQDVALRCDPISGHVSLFWYQQALGQGPEFLTYFQNEAQLDKSGLPSDRFFAERPEGSVSTLKIQRTQQEDSAVYLCASSLGLAGPTHTQYFGPGTRLTVL.

The V gene is TRBV19, the J gene TRBJ1-4; tentatively, D is TRBD1 (6 bases). CDR1 is LNHDA and CDR2 is SQIVND in the germline V gene (reference sequence). CDR3 size: 14 residues. V lost 1 base and J 4 bases, leaving 7 bases between the germline ends. The CDR3 bases are TGTGCCAGTAGTATAGGACAGGTTAATGAAAAACTGTTTTTT. Translation: CASSIGQVNEKLFF.

The CDR3 bases are TGTGCCAGCAGTTTTCAGAACACCATATATTTT. Protein product: CASSFQNTIYF. The chain links TRBV27 to TRBJ1-3, with D hard to call. CDR3 length: 11 residues. Germline CDR1 reads MNHEY; CDR2 reads SMNVEV (reference sequence). V shed 3 bases and J shed 7 bases, with 4 bases lying between them.